The present entry profiles one T cell receptor (beta chain) with its context. Compared with germline, one end of the junction differs, possibly owing to a read error. TCRbeta libraries were built with three rounds of nested PCR, modified from ARM-PCR. TCRdb processed the multiplex PCR reads anew with MiXCR; each CDR3 protein has one entry. Of 110,000 or so distinct CDR3 sequences in the sample, about 75% were seen once. The data derive from a study of tumor and adjacent non-tumor tissue in lung cancer. At the level of the study: Aged roughly 31 to 85 years, patients included roughly ten men and five or six women with stage I to III disease.

The CDR3 loop spans 12 amino acids. No cell sorting was done before RNA was extracted from the tissue. Donors were chemotherapy-naive, newly diagnosed lung cancer surgical patients in China, August–late 2014. This clonotype originated in a woman in her sixties with non-small cell lung cancer. The source material was lung tumor tissue. The chain employs TRBV12-3 or TRBV12-4 and TRBJ1-1, with D uncertain. The CDR3 is CASSMRNTEVFF. The CDR3 DNA follows: TGTGCCAGCAGTATGAGGAACACTGAAGTTTTCTTT.